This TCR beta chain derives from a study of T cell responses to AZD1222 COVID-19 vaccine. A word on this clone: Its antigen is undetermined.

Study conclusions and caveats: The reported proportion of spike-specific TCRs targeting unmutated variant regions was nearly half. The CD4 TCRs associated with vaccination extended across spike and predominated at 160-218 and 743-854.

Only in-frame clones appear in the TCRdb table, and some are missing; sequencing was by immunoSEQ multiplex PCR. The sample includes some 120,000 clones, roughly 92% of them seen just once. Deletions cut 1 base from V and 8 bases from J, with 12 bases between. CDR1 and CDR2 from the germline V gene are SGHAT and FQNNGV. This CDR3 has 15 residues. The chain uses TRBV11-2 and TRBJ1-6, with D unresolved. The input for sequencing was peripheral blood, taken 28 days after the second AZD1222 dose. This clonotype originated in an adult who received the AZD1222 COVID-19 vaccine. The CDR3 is CASSLVRREDSPLHF. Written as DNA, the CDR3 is TGTGCCAGCAGCTTAGTACGTAGGGAGGATTCACCCCTCCACTTT. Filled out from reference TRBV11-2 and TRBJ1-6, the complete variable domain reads EAGVAQSPRYKIIEKRQSVAFWCNPISGHATLYWYQQILGQGPKLLIQFQNNGVVDDSQLPKDRFSAERLKGVDSTLKIQPAKLEDSAVYLCASSLVRREDSPLHFGNGTRLTVT.